Given below is one TCR beta chain in context. Its antigen is undetermined. This record belongs to a study of beta chain features in type 1 diabetes. Findings of the study overall: Moderate but significant shortening of TCRB CDR3s was recorded in all four CD4+ subsets from Type 1 diabetes patients.

Expressed TCRB transcripts were sequenced after all isolated RNA was converted to cDNA. Naive, central memory and regulatory T cell samples averaged approximately 3.5 million immunoSEQ reads each. The data were produced by immunoSEQ multiplex PCR, yet TCRdb's version contains in-frame clones alone and is incomplete. The table lists about 470,000 clones, approximately 30% of them singletons. Staining for CD45RO/CCR7/CD25/CD127/CD95/CD27 allowed sorting of CD4+ naive, central memory, regulatory and stem cell-like memory cells. Purity exceeded 95% in all sorted populations. The receptor comes from a man between 18 and 35 years old in good health. Sequenced input: naive CD4+ T cells from blood.

The CDR3 spells CAWSVGGSTEQYF. The CDR3 DNA reads as TGTGCCTGGAGTGTTGGCGGATCTACCGAGCAGTACTTC. The chain has TRBV30 and TRBJ2-7, with no clear D. Trimming took off 0 bases at V and 6 bases at J, with 12 bases between the two ends. This CDR3 region has 13 residues. Germline V gene sequence: CDR1 GTSNPN, CDR2 SVGIG (reference sequence).